The 27 T cell receptor beta chains listed next were all sequenced from one sample in a study of Graves' ophthalmopathy and Graves' hyperthyroidism. For repertoire sequencing, the TCR beta CDR3 regions were amplified from RNA transcripts. The first-round RT-PCR employed HTBI primers together with the Qiagen OneStep RT-PCR kit. A multiplex PCR was then performed as the second round. Each CDR3 protein gets one entry after TCRdb re-called the multiplex PCR reads with MiXCR. The sample holds over 650,000 distinct CDR3 sequences, 35% to 45% seen once. The sequenced material came from peripheral blood. These receptors were collected from an adult man with Graves' ophthalmopathy.

A note on this clonotype: The junction and the germline gene differ at one end; a read error may be behind it. The chain uses TRBV7-2 and TRBJ1-5; possibly TRBD1 for D (5 bases). The CDR3 is 15 amino acids. Germline V gene data show CDR1 as SGHTA and CDR2 as FQGNSA. CDR3 in amino acids: CASSQDIPRGQPQHF. The CDR3 DNA is TGCGCCAGCAGCCAAGATATACCCCGGGGGCAGCCCCAGCATTTT.

With regard to this clonotype: A junction boundary mismatches the germline segment, possibly from a read error. The chain carries TRBV10-3 and TRBJ1-4; 9 nucleotides match TRBD1. This CDR3 comprises 15 residues. Germline V CDR1 and CDR2: ENHRY, SYGVKD. CDR3 DNA sequence: TGTGCCAGCAGTAGGCCGGGACAGGGAAAAGAAAAACTGTTTTTT. Its protein product is CASSRPGQGKEKLFF.

This clonotype has only one observation. V and J are TRBV7-6 and TRBJ2-7; TRBD2 matches 7 bases. V was pared by 5 bases and J by 6 bases, with 4 bases of the junction left unmatched. From germline, CDR1 is SGHVS and CDR2 FNYEAQ. This CDR3 spans 12 amino acids. The CDR3 bases are TGTGCCAGCAGCCCAACTAGCGCCGAGCAGTACTTC. It encodes CASSPTSAEQYF.

Many counts were recorded for this clonotype. The rearrangement joins TRBV20-1 to TRBJ1-1; D possibly corresponds to TRBD1 (5 bases). The CDR3 is 13 amino acids. Trimming took 4 bases from V and 5 from J, leaving 14 bases between them. The germline CDR1 and CDR2 sequences are DFQATT and SNEGSKA (reference sequence). The CDR3 loop reads CSATQGPGTEAFF. The CDR3 coding sequence is TGCAGTGCTACCCAGGGTCCGGGGACTGAAGCTTTCTTT.

This clonotype was counted many times. CDR3 protein: CASSYVGDQPQHF. DNA of the CDR3: TGTGCCAGCAGTTACGTCGGGGATCAGCCCCAGCATTTT. The chain joins TRBV6-6 to TRBJ1-5; D is ambiguous. The germline V gene encodes CDR1 MNHNY and CDR2 SVGAGI (reference sequence). CDR3 length: 13 residues. Trimming removed 2 bases from V and 5 bases from J, with 7 bases in between.

This clonotype was picked up many times. The CDR3 DNA reads TGCAGTGCTAGAGATTCAGTGTATAGCAATCAGCCCCAGCATTTT. Translated: CSARDSVYSNQPQHF. The rearrangement joins TRBV20-1 to TRBJ1-5; D is unclear. The CDR3 contains 15 residues. Germline V lookup: CDR1 DFQATT, CDR2 SNEGSKA (reference sequence). V was trimmed by 0 bases and J by 0 bases, leaving 9 bases between them.

The V call is TRBV2, the J call TRBJ1-1, with 10 bases that match TRBD1. Germline V gives CDR1 SNHLY, CDR2 FYNNEI. CDR3 length: 14 residues. The trim removed 6 bases at V and 8 bases at J, leaving 9 bases unmatched. The CDR3 loop is CASSPRQGAAEAFF. CDR3 nucleotides: TGTGCCAGCAGCCCGAGACAGGGGGCCGCAGAAGCTTTCTTT.

This clonotype has at least ten counts. The rearrangement links TRBV10-3 to TRBJ1-5; D might be TRBD1 (5 bases). CDR3 length: 14 residues. Trimming pared 10 bases from V and 2 bases from J, leaving 15 bases between. The germline CDR1 and CDR2 sequences are ENHRY and SYGVKD. The CDR3 here is CATHGGEGNQPQHF. The CDR3 DNA reads TGTGCCACGCACGGAGGGGAGGGCAATCAGCCCCAGCATTTT.

The J gene is TRBJ2-5, the V gene TRBV7-2; 9 positions agree with TRBD1. Germline CDR1 SGHTA, CDR2 FQGNSA. There are 14 residues in the CDR3. J gave up 5 bases and V 5 bases, and 6 bases lay outside the gene matches. The CDR3 here is CASSVTGGEETQYF. CDR3 DNA sequence: TGTGCCAGCAGCGTCACAGGGGGCGAGGAGACCCAGTACTTC.

Comment on this clonotype: Mismatch with germline at one junction end may stem from a read error. V is TRBV15 and J is TRBJ1-3; D ambiguous. Germline V gene sequence: CDR1 LNHNV, CDR2 YYDKDF (reference sequence). The CDR3 extends over 16 amino acids. CDR3 sequence: CAASSQVTFSGNTIYF. Here the CDR3 DNA reads TGTGCCGCCAGCAGCCAAGTCACGTTCTCTGGAAACACCATATATTTT.

The chain carries TRBV25-1 and TRBJ2-7; TRBD2 is a possible D gene (5 bases). This CDR3 contains 15 residues. Germline assignment: CDR1 MGHDK and CDR2 SYGVNS. V lost 8 bases, J lost 1 base, and 18 bases lay in between. The CDR3 spells CASSLDTSYSYEQYF. The CDR3 DNA follows: TGTGCCAGCTCACTAGACACAAGTTATTCCTACGAGCAGTACTTC.

The chain carries TRBV6-2 or TRBV6-3 and TRBJ1-1, with 9 positions matching TRBD1. Germline lookup yields CDR1 MNHEY and CDR2 SVGEGT. The CDR3 is made up of 15 amino acids. V was clipped by 6 bases and J by 1 base; unmatched bases: 6. The DNA of the CDR3 is TGTGCCAGCAGACCCGAGGGACAGGGGAACACTGAAGCTTTCTTT. Residues: CASRPEGQGNTEAFF.

The sample holds many counts of this clonotype. The rearrangement links TRBV10-3 to TRBJ1-6; TRBD1 matches 8 bases. Trimming took 10 bases from V and 9 from J; bases not matched to a gene: 8. The CDR3 has 13 residues. CDR1 and CDR2 (germline): ENHRY, SYGVKD. The CDR3 coding sequence is TGTGCCAGCAGCCCGACAGGGGTTTCACCCCTCCACTTT. Translation: CASSPTGVSPLHF.

Remarks on this clonotype: This may stem from a read error, because a much larger clone lies one nucleotide away. The chain links TRBV7-6 to TRBJ2-2; D is possibly TRBD2 (5 bases). The CDR3 contains 15 residues. Germline V gives CDR1 SGHVS, CDR2 FNYEAQ. The CDR3, as DNA: TGTGCCGGCAGCTTACAAGGCGCGGGCAGCGGGGAGCTGTTTTTT. Its protein is CAGSLQGAGSGELFF.

In its sample, this clonotype was seen many times. The chain joins TRBV20-1 to TRBJ1-2; tentative D call: TRBD1 (5 bases). Per the germline V gene, CDR1 is DFQATT and CDR2 is SNEGSKA (reference sequence). V dropped 8 bases and J dropped 6 bases, with 16 bases sitting between them. The length of the CDR3 is 12 residues. CDR3 residues: CSSPAAGNGYTF. The CDR3 DNA reads as TGCAGTTCCCCAGCGGCAGGGAATGGCTACACCTTC.

Only a few counts were recorded for this clonotype. V is TRBV7-8 and J is TRBJ2-2, with 14 bases identical to TRBD2. The junction had 5 bases not matched to a gene; V was cut back by 5 bases and J by 3 bases. The CDR3 spans 17 residues. The germline gives CDR1 SGHVS, CDR2 FQNEAQ. CDR3 in amino acids: CASSGTSGSSDTGELFF. In DNA, the CDR3 is TGTGCCAGCAGCGGGACTAGCGGGAGCTCGGACACCGGGGAGCTGTTTTTT.

The rearrangement uses TRBV20-1 and TRBJ2-3; the D is unclear. CDR1 and CDR2 (germline): DFQATT, SNEGSKA (reference sequence). There are 13 residues in the CDR3. The CDR3 DNA reads as TGCAGCGCAACACGTTTAGGCACAGATACGCAGTATTTT. Protein: CSATRLGTDTQYF.

J is TRBJ2-3 and V is TRBV7-2, with D unclear. CDR1 SGHTA and CDR2 FQGNSA come from the germline V gene. The CDR3 covers 13 residues. With 2 bases removed from V and 6 bases from J, the gap between germline ends came to 9 bases. CDR3 in amino acids: CASSLSLPDTQYF. CDR3 in DNA: TGTGCCAGCAGCTTAAGTCTGCCGGATACGCAGTATTTT.

This clonotype appeared many times. The chain combines TRBV4-1 with TRBJ2-5, with D possibly TRBD2 on 6 matching bases. Trimming removed 1 base at V and 5 bases at J, with 11 bases between. The CDR3 sequence is 14 residues long. Looked up from germline, CDR1 is MGHRA and CDR2 is YSYEKL. The CDR3 loop is CASSQARSGETQYF. CDR3 DNA: TGCGCCAGCAGCCAAGCTCGGAGCGGGGAGACCCAGTACTTC.

This clonotype came up many times. This chain joins TRBV7-3 and TRBJ2-2; D remains unclear. V was trimmed by 5 bases and J by 8 bases, leaving 6 bases between them. Germline assignment: CDR1 SGHTA and CDR2 FQGTGA. The CDR3 runs to 11 residues. The CDR3 loop is CASSPSGELFF. In DNA form, the CDR3 reads TGTGCCAGCAGCCCCTCGGGGGAGCTGTTTTTT.

The rearrangement joins TRBV29-1 to TRBJ2-5; D not resolved. Trimming stripped 8 bases from V and 5 bases from J, with 12 bases between. The CDR3 spans 11 residues. Looked up from germline, CDR1 is SQVTM and CDR2 is ANQGSEA. This CDR3 is CSLGGHETQYF. The DNA of the CDR3 is TGCAGCTTGGGTGGGCACGAGACCCAGTACTTC.

This clonotype was observed a few times. The rearrangement uses TRBV6-5 and TRBJ1-1; D is perhaps TRBD1 (6 bases). CDR3 length: 14 residues. V lost 5 bases and J lost 2, with 12 bases in between. CDR1 and CDR2 (germline): MNHEY, SVGAGI. The CDR3 coding sequence is TGTGCCAGCAGTAGGGGGGGGACAAACACTGAAGCTTTCTTT. Amino acids: CASSRGGTNTEAFF.

This clonotype was picked up many times. The genes are TRBV9 and TRBJ1-6; weak D call: TRBD1 (5 bases). The ends were cut back, 4 bases at V and 0 bases at J, with 17 bases in the middle. Germline loops: CDR1 SGDLS, CDR2 YYNGEE. This CDR3 is 18 amino acids long. The CDR3 sequence is CASSPTMGGSSYNSPLHF. CDR3 sequence (DNA): TGTGCCAGCAGCCCCACCATGGGGGGAAGCTCCTATAATTCACCCCTCCACTTT.

The chain is built from TRBV19 and TRBJ2-5, with no clear D. The V and J ends lost 5 bases and 5 bases respectively, with 12 bases between them. Germline CDR1 reads LNHDA; CDR2 reads SQIVND (reference sequence). CDR3 length equals 13 residues. As DNA, the CDR3 is TGTGCCAGTAGTGCCCAGTGGGCTGAGACCCAGTACTTC. Its protein product is CASSAQWAETQYF.

A note on this clonotype: A much larger clonotype is one base distant, so this may be a read error. The rearrangement uses TRBV7-2 and TRBJ2-7; no clear D. This CDR3 region has 14 residues. V was clipped by 1 base and J by 3 bases, with 10 bases between them. The germline CDR1 and CDR2 sequences are SGHTA and FQGNSA. Here the CDR3 reads CASSLGPNIYEQYF. In nucleotides, the CDR3 is TGTGCCAGCAGCTTAGGACCGAATATCTACGAGCAGTACTTC.

The rearrangement uses TRBV7-8 and TRBJ2-3; D unresolved. The V end was cut by 5 bases, the J end by 0 bases, with 6 bases between. The CDR3 contains 13 residues. CDR1 is SGHVS, CDR2 FQNEAQ, per germline. For the CDR3, the DNA is TGTGCCAGCAGCGAAAGAAGCACAGATACGCAGTATTTT. This translates into CASSERSTDTQYF.

The chain uses TRBV5-4 and TRBJ1-4; 9 bases map to TRBD1. Trimming cost V 4 bases and J 0 bases; bases outside gene matches: 13. The CDR3 is 19 residues long. The germline CDR1 and CDR2 sequences are SGHNT and YYREEE (reference sequence). CDR3 in amino acids: CASSPPQGAGGATNEKLFF. The CDR3 bases are TGTGCCAGCAGCCCACCACAGGGGGCGGGAGGAGCAACTAATGAAAAACTGTTTTTT.